This TCR beta chain was profiled in a study of T cell changes during pregnancy in multiple sclerosis. V lost 4 bases and J 2 bases, leaving 12 bases between the germline ends. The CDR3 is 13 amino acids. The V gene's germline CDR1 is SQVTM and CDR2 ANQGSEA. The table came from immunoSEQ multiplex PCR; TCRdb's copy has only in-frame clones and leaves some out. This table holds around 100,000 clones, about 92% found once. This sequence was found in a female donor with multiple sclerosis, enrolled in a pregnancy study. This material consisted of peripheral blood, taken after pregnancy. The V call is TRBV29-1, the J call TRBJ2-7; D ambiguous. CDR3 protein: CSVVSQNTYEQYF. The CDR3 coding sequence is TGCAGCGTTGTCTCTCAGAATACCTACGAGCAGTACTTC.